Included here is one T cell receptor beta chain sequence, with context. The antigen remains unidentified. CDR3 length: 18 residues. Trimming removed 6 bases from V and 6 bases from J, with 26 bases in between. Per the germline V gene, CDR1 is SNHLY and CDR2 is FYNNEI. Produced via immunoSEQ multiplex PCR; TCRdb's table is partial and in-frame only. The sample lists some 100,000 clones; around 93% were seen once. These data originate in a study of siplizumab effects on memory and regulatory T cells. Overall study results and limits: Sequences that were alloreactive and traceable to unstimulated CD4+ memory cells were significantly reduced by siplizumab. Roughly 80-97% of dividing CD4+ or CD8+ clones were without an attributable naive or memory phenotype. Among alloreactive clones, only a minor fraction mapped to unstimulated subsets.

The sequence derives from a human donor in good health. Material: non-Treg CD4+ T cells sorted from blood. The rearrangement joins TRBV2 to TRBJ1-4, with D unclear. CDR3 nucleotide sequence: TGTGCCAGCAGCCCGGACGGCTATGATGGGCCAAACCATGAAAAACTGTTTTTT. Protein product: CASSPDGYDGPNHEKLFF.